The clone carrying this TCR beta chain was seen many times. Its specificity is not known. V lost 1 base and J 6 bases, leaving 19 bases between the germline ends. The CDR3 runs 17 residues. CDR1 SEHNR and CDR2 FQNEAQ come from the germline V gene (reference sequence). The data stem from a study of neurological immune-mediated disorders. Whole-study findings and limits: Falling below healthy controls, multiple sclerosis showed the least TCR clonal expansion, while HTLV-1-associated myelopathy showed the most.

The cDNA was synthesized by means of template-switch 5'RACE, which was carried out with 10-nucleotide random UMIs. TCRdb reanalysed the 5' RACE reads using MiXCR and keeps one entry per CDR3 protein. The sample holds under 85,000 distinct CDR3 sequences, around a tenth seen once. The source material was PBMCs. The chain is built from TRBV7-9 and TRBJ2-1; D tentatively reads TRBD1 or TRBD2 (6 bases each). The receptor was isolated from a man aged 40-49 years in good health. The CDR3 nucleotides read TGTGCCAGCAGCTTAGAGGGGGACTCCTTCTCTGGCAATGAGCAGTTCTTC. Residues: CASSLEGDSFSGNEQFF.